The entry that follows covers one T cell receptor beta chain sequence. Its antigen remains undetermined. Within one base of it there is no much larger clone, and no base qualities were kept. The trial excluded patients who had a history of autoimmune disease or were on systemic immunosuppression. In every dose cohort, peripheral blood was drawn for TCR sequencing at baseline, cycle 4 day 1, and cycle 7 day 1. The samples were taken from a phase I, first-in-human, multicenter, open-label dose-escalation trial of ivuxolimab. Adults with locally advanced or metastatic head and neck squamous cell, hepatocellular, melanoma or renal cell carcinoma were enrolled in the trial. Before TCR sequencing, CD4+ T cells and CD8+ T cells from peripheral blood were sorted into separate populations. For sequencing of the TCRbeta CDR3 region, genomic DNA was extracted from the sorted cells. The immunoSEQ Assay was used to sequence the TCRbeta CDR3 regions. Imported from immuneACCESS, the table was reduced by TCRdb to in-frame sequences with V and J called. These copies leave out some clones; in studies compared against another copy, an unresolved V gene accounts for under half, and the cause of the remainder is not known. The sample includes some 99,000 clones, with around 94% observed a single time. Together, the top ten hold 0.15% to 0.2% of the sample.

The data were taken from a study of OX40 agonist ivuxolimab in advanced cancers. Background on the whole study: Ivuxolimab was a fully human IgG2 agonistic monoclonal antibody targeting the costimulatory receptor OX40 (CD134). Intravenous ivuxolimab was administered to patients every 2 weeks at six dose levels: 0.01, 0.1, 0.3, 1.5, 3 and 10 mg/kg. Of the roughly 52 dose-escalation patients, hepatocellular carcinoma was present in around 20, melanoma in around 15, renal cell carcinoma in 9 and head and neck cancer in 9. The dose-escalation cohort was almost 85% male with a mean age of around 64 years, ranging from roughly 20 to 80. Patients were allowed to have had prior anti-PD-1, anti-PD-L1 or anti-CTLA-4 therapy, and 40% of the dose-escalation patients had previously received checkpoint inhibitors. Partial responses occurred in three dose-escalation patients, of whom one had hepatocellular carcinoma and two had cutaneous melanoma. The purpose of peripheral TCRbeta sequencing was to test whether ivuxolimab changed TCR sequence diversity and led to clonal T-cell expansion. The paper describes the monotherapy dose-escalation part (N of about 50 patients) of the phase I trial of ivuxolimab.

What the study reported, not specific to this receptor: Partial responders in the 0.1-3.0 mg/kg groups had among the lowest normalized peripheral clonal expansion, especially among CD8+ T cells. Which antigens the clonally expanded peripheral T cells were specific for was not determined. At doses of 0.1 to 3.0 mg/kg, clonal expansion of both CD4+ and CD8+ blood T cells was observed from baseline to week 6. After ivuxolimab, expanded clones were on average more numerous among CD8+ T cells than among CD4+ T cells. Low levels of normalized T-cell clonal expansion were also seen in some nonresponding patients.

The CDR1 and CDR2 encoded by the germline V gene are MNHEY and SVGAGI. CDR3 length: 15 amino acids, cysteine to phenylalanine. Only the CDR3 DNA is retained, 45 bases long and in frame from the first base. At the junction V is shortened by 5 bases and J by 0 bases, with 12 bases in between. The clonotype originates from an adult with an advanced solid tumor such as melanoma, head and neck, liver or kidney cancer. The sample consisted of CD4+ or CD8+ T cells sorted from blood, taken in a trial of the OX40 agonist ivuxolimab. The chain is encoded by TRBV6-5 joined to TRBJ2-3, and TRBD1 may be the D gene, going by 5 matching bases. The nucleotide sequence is TGTGCCAGCAGTCGACAGTTTATCAGCACAGATACGCAGTATTTT. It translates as CASSRQFISTDTQYF.